Shown below are 6 T cell receptor beta chains from a single sample sequenced in a study of cytomegalovirus exposure and HLA in healthy donors. 13 Jbeta primers and 60 Vbeta primers were used for the PCR. The method was immunoSEQ multiplex PCR; TCRdb's version includes in-frame clones alone and lacks a portion of them. The sample includes some 160,000 clones, around 83% of them seen just once. The material sequenced was PBMCs. Receptor source: a male donor in good health and CMV-seropositive.

The chain links TRBV4-3 to TRBJ2-7; the D gene is possibly TRBD1 (5 bases). In germline, CDR1 is LGHNA, CDR2 YSLEER. The CDR3 spans 14 residues. The germline V and J ends were trimmed by 8 bases and 3 bases, with 17 bases remaining between them. Here the CDR3 DNA reads TGCGCCAGCGCCCAGGGCAGCGTAAACTACGAGCAGTACTTC. Translating gives CASAQGSVNYEQYF.

V is TRBV5-1 and J is TRBJ2-1; TRBD2 agrees at 9 bases. V lost 2 bases to trimming and J lost 1 base; unmatched junction nucleotides: 10. The CDR3 spans 18 residues. Looked up from germline, CDR1 is SGHRS and CDR2 is YFSETQ. The CDR3 nucleotides read TGCGCCAGCAGCTTTCCTAGTAGCGGGAGTCGTTCCTACAATGAGCAGTTCTTC. Its translation is CASSFPSSGSRSYNEQFF.

This chain joins TRBV10-1 and TRBJ2-7; 12 nucleotides align to TRBD2. The CDR3 sequence is 15 residues long. CDR1 is WNHNN and CDR2 is SYGVQD in the germline V gene (reference sequence). V lost 4 bases to trimming and J lost 6 bases; unmatched junction nucleotides: 7. The DNA of the CDR3 is TGCGCCAGCAGTGCTCTAGCGGGAGGGCCCTCCGAGCAGTACTTC. This translates into CASSALAGGPSEQYF.

V usage is TRBV7-6 and J usage is TRBJ1-2; TRBD1 aligns across 8 bases. CDR3 size: 13 residues. The V gene end was trimmed by 2 bases and the J gene end by 8 bases; junction bases not matched to a gene: 4. CDR1 SGHVS and CDR2 FNYEAQ come from the germline V gene. The chain's CDR3 is CASSLSGGGGYTF. The CDR3 coding sequence is TGTGCCAGCAGCTTATCAGGGGGCGGCGGCTACACCTTC. Combining the CDR3 with reference TRBV7-6 and TRBJ1-2 gives the whole variable domain GAGVSQSPRYKVTKRGQDVALRCDPISGHVSLYWYRQALGQGPEFLTYFNYEAQQDKSGLPNDRFSAERPEGSISTLTIQRTEQRDSAMYRCASSLSGGGGYTFGSGTRLTVV.

V usage is TRBV9 and J usage is TRBJ2-3; the D gene is possibly TRBD2 (6 bases). CDR1 SGDLS and CDR2 YYNGEE come from the germline V gene. The CDR3 runs to 12 residues. The CDR3 loop is CAGRRGPDTQYF. The DNA of the CDR3 is TGTGCTGGTAGGCGGGGACCAGATACGCAGTATTTT.

The chain combines TRBV5-4 with TRBJ2-5; D possibly corresponds to TRBD1 (5 bases). CDR3 length equals 15 residues. In germline, CDR1 is SGHNT, CDR2 YYREEE (reference sequence). Trimming removed 2 bases from V and 5 bases from J, with 16 bases in between. The CDR3 sequence: CASSFNRQPGETQYF. CDR3 sequence (DNA): TGTGCCAGCAGCTTCAATCGACAGCCCGGGGAGACCCAGTACTTC.